This T cell receptor beta chain appears in the sequencing data of a study of regulatory T cells in long-lasting Graves disease. Documented time point: newly diagnosed GD, antithyroid drugs for less than 3 months. Isolated PBMC RNA provided the starting material for the TCR library. Per the germline V gene, CDR1 is SGHAT and CDR2 is FQNNGV. This CDR3 contains 16 residues. J lost 9 bases, V lost 1 base, and 11 bases had no gene match. This clonotype showed up many times. Relying on iRepertoire HTBI primers and Arm-PCR of CDR3 regions, the team built TCR beta libraries. In TCRdb, the multiplex PCR reads were re-called with MiXCR into one record per CDR3 protein. The sample has 250,000 to 400,000 distinct CDR3 sequences; more than 15% are singletons.

The rearrangement uses TRBV11-2 and TRBJ2-1; 8 bases map to TRBD2. This TCR came from a female donor with Graves disease. Sequenced here: peripheral blood mononuclear cells (PBMCs), sampled at new diagnosis, from a patient treated with antithyroid drugs. The CDR3 bases are TGTGCCAGCAGCTTAGGTGGCGGGAGGATACGGGGTGAGCAGTTCTTC. Encoded protein: CASSLGGGRIRGEQFF.